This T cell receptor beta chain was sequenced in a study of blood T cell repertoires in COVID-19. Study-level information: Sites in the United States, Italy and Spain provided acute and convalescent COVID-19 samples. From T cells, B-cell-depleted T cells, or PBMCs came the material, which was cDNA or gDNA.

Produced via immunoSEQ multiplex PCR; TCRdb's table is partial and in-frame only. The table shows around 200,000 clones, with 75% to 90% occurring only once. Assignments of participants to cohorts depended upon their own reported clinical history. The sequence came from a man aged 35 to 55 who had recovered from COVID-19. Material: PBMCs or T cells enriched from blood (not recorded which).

CDR3 loop: CASTRGGVDTGELFF. CDR3 DNA sequence: TGTGCCAGCACACGGGGGGGCGTTGACACCGGGGAGCTGTTTTTT. V and J are TRBV11-2 and TRBJ2-2; 8 positions match TRBD2. The CDR3 consists of 15 residues. J gave up 3 bases and V 7 bases, and 7 bases lay outside the gene matches. Germline V gene lookup returns CDR1 SGHAT and CDR2 FQNNGV.